Listed here are 26 T cell receptor beta chains from one sample, sequenced in a study of response to subunit inactivated influenza vaccine. MiXCR, applied by TCRdb to the RT-PCR reads, yields one record per CDR3 protein. The table has 500,000 to 600,000 distinct CDR3 sequences, approximately 12% seen once. Sample: PBMCs from blood, taken on the day of vaccination. These receptors all come from a man aged 50 to 60 who received an inactivated influenza vaccine.

This clonotype was seen only a few times. V and J are TRBV10-3 and TRBJ1-5, with D possibly being TRBD1 (5 bases). The CDR3 is 14 residues long. The V end was cut by 2 bases, the J end by 7 bases, with 12 bases between. Germline lookup yields CDR1 ENHRY and CDR2 SYGVKD. DNA for the CDR3: TGTGCCATCAGTGAGGGGCAGGGCGGCCAGCCCCAGCATTTT. Its protein is CAISEGQGGQPQHF.

The table lists this clonotype with a few counts. This chain uses TRBV7-9 with TRBJ2-7; D possibly corresponds to TRBD2 (5 bases). Trimming removed 4 bases from V and 1 base from J, with 11 bases in between. The CDR3 loop spans 14 amino acids. Germline V lookup: CDR1 SEHNR, CDR2 FQNEAQ (reference sequence). CDR3 residues: CASSWKADSYEQYF. The CDR3 bases are TGTGCCAGCAGCTGGAAAGCGGATTCCTACGAGCAGTACTTC.

V usage is TRBV25-1 and J usage is TRBJ2-1; 9 nucleotides line up with TRBD2. The CDR3 is made up of 15 amino acids. Losses at the gene ends were 1 base for V and 2 bases for J; bases not matched to a gene: 0. The germline gives CDR1 MGHDK, CDR2 SYGVNS. As DNA, the CDR3 is TGTGCCAGCAGTGAATCTAGCGGGACCTACAATGAGCAGTTCTTC. This sequence encodes CASSESSGTYNEQFF.

The chain combines TRBV11-2 with TRBJ2-1; possibly TRBD2 for D (6 bases). Trimming removed 0 bases at V and 8 bases at J, with 14 bases between. Per germline, CDR1 SGHAT and CDR2 FQNNGV. The CDR3 has 15 residues. The CDR3 is CASSLDLTSVYEQFF. The CDR3 region has the DNA TGTGCCAGCAGCTTAGATCTGACTAGTGTCTATGAGCAGTTCTTC.

This clonotype was recorded at least ten times. The rearrangement links TRBV28 to TRBJ2-3; D uncertain. Trimming shortened V by 3 bases and J by 2 bases, and 12 bases separated the two germline ends. Germline CDR1 reads MDHEN; CDR2 reads SYDVKM. This CDR3 is built from 15 residues. The CDR3 sequence is CASSFVETSTDTQYF. CDR3 DNA: TGTGCCAGCAGTTTTGTCGAGACTTCCACAGATACGCAGTATTTT. Variable domain in full (rest from reference TRBV28 and TRBJ2-3): DVKVTQSSRYLVKRTGEKVFLECVQDMDHENMFWYRQDPGLGLRLIYFSYDVKMKEKGDIPEGYSVSREKKERFSLILESASTNQTSMYLCASSFVETSTDTQYFGPGTRLTVL.

This clonotype was seen a handful of times. This chain's CDR3 is CASSQGTGRSYGYTF. The CDR3 DNA reads as TGTGCCAGCAGCCAAGGAACAGGGAGAAGCTATGGCTACACCTTC. The chain uses TRBV3-1 and TRBJ1-2; D possibly corresponds to TRBD1 (6 bases). The CDR3 sequence is 15 residues long. Germline CDR1 and CDR2: LGHDT and YNNKEL (reference sequence). Trimming cost V 1 base and J 4 bases, with 13 bases left between them.

This clonotype was detected ten times or more. This chain joins TRBV9 and TRBJ2-1; the D is unclear. Germline CDR1 is SGDLS and CDR2 is YYNGEE. The V gene lost 4 bases and the J gene lost 8 bases, with 13 bases spanning the gap. The CDR3 sequence is 13 residues long. CDR3 sequence reads: CASSPGPQDEQFF. Here the CDR3 DNA reads TGTGCCAGCAGCCCCGGGCCCCAGGATGAGCAGTTCTTC.

V is TRBV28 and J is TRBJ2-7; TRBD1 matches 8 bases. Germline values: CDR1 MDHEN, CDR2 SYDVKM. The CDR3 has 13 amino acids. The trim removed 5 bases at V and 5 bases at J, leaving 5 bases unmatched. CDR3 protein: CASSDRGRNEQYF. The DNA for the CDR3 is TGTGCCAGCAGTGACAGGGGTCGGAACGAGCAGTACTTC.

The V and J genes are TRBV7-8 and TRBJ1-2, with TRBD1 identical over 9 bases. The CDR3 has 14 amino acids. From germline, CDR1 is SGHVS and CDR2 FQNEAQ. Trimming at V came to 5 bases and at J to 8 bases, leaving 9 bases not matched to a gene. CDR3 loop: CASSPSRDRVGYTF. CDR3 DNA: TGTGCCAGCAGCCCGTCCCGGGACAGGGTCGGCTACACCTTC. The whole variable domain, filled in from reference TRBV7-8 and TRBJ1-2, reads GAGVSQSPRYKVAKRGQDVALRCDPISGHVSLFWYQQALGQGPEFLTYFQNEAQLDKSGLPSDRFFAERPEGSVSTLKIQRTQQEDSAVYLCASSPSRDRVGYTFGSGTRLTVV.

The sample holds a few counts of this clonotype. V usage is TRBV12-3 or TRBV12-4 and J usage is TRBJ2-5; D remains unclear. V was pared by 0 bases and J by 1 base, with 9 bases between. The CDR3 spans 15 residues. The CDR3 region is CASSLARSSQETQYF. For the CDR3, the DNA is TGTGCCAGCAGTTTAGCGCGGAGTTCCCAAGAGACCCAGTACTTC.

This clonotype was picked up many times. The chain uses TRBV20-1 and TRBJ1-2; perhaps TRBD1 as D (6 bases). Deletions cut 6 bases from V and 7 bases from J, with 15 bases between. Germline lookup yields CDR1 DFQATT and CDR2 SNEGSKA (reference sequence). The CDR3 has 12 amino acids. CDR3 sequence reads: CSAKAQGTGYTF. CDR3 in DNA: TGCAGTGCCAAGGCTCAGGGGACTGGCTACACCTTC.

The chain employs TRBV4-3 and TRBJ2-3, with D unclear. The CDR3 contains 11 residues. Trimming stripped 0 bases from V and 9 bases from J, with 4 bases between. Germline CDR1 LGHNA, CDR2 YSLEER. CDR3 sequence reads: CASSQDSTQYF. The CDR3 nucleotides are TGCGCCAGCAGCCAAGACAGCACGCAGTATTTT.

This clonotype was seen repeatedly, ten times or more. The J gene is TRBJ2-3, the V gene TRBV11-2, with D possibly being TRBD2 (6 bases). Trimming took off 5 bases at V and 4 bases at J, with 13 bases between the two ends. The CDR3 totals 14 residues. Per germline, CDR1 SGHAT and CDR2 FQNNGV. This chain's CDR3 is CASSRLGGADTQYF. CDR3 sequence (DNA): TGTGCCAGCAGCCGACTAGGTGGCGCAGATACGCAGTATTTT.

There are many counts of this clonotype. The chain links TRBV6-2 or TRBV6-3 to TRBJ1-5; D gene ambiguous. Trimming left V 5 bases short and J 9 bases short, with 11 bases between. Germline CDR1 and CDR2: MNHEY and SVGEGT. The length of the CDR3 is 12 residues. CDR3 region: CASSPDAAPQHF. CDR3 bases: TGTGCCAGCAGTCCCGACGCTGCGCCCCAGCATTTT.

This clonotype was recorded at least ten times. The CDR3 nucleotides are TGTGCCAGCAGTGACGACAGGGGAAACGGAGACTACGAGCAGTACTTC. Its protein product is CASSDDRGNGDYEQYF. The chain is built from TRBV6-1 and TRBJ2-7; 8 bases align to TRBD1. This CDR3 contains 16 residues. J lost 3 bases, V lost 3 bases, and 10 bases had no gene match. The germline V gene encodes CDR1 MNHNS and CDR2 SASEGT.

At least ten counts were recorded for this clonotype. The V call is TRBV20-1, the J call TRBJ2-7; TRBD2 might be the D (6 bases). This CDR3 is 14 amino acids long. Trimming removed 5 bases from V and 0 bases from J, with 14 bases in between. Germline CDR1 and CDR2: DFQATT and SNEGSKA (reference sequence). CDR3 sequence: CSAGRAGASYEQYF. The CDR3, as DNA: TGCAGTGCTGGACGAGCGGGCGCCTCCTACGAGCAGTACTTC.

In its sample, this clonotype was seen many times. V is TRBV7-8 and J is TRBJ2-2; the match to TRBD1 covers 11 bases. Looked up from germline, CDR1 is SGHVS and CDR2 is FQNEAQ. After removal of 4 bases from V and 5 bases from J, the junction contained 6 bases not matched to a gene. The CDR3 is made up of 16 amino acids. The CDR3, as DNA: TGTGCCAGCAGCTGGGCCGGGACAGGGGGGACCGGGGAGCTGTTTTTT. This codes for CASSWAGTGGTGELFF.

The J gene is TRBJ2-2, the V gene TRBV29-1; TRBD2 matches at 7 bases. V shed 7 bases and J 6 bases; nucleotides not matched to a gene: 11. This CDR3 region has 14 residues. Per germline, CDR1 SQVTM and CDR2 ANQGSEA. In DNA form, the CDR3 reads TGCAGCGCCGTAGCGGGTCGGCGCTCCGGGGAGCTGTTTTTT. Encoded protein: CSAVAGRRSGELFF.

This clonotype was counted ten times or more. V and J are TRBV7-2 and TRBJ2-5; possible D gene TRBD2, 6 bases. From germline, CDR1 is SGHTA and CDR2 FQGNSA. V was clipped by 6 bases and J by 2 bases, with 13 bases between them. The CDR3 contains 14 residues. The CDR3 region is CASSSIGGQETQYF. DNA of the CDR3: TGTGCCAGCAGTTCTATTGGGGGGCAAGAGACCCAGTACTTC.

This clonotype was seen ten or more times. This chain joins TRBV6-5 and TRBJ2-1; D not certain. Germline V gives CDR1 MNHEY, CDR2 SVGAGI. The CDR3 consists of 15 residues. With 3 bases removed from V and 0 bases from J, the gap between germline ends came to 9 bases. CDR3 loop: CASSYRVSSYNEQFF. The CDR3 nucleotides read TGTGCCAGCAGTTATAGGGTTAGCTCCTACAATGAGCAGTTCTTC.

This clonotype was counted only a few times. The gene calls are TRBV19 and TRBJ2-1, with TRBD1 matching over 7 bases. Per the germline V gene, CDR1 is LNHDA and CDR2 is SQIVND (reference sequence). This CDR3 is 13 amino acids long. Trimming took 4 bases from V and 9 from J; bases not matched to a gene: 6. The CDR3 DNA reads as TGTGCCAGTAGTAGTGTATGGGACAGTGAGCAGTTCTTC. As protein: CASSSVWDSEQFF.

This rearrangement joins TRBV5-1 to TRBJ2-1; D assignment may be TRBD1 or TRBD2 (5 bases each). From germline, CDR1 is SGHRS and CDR2 YFSETQ. Trimming took off 6 bases at V and 3 bases at J, with 13 bases between the two ends. This CDR3 has 14 amino acids. The CDR3 region has the DNA TGCGCCAGCAATCAATGGGACCTCTACAATGAGCAGTTCTTC. The encoded protein is CASNQWDLYNEQFF.

The chain links TRBV4-3 to TRBJ2-2, with 9 bases aligning to TRBD1. There are 15 residues in the CDR3. V dropped 5 bases and J dropped 3; count of bases not matched to a gene: 4. Per the germline V gene, CDR1 is LGHNA and CDR2 is YSLEER. CDR3 residues: CASSTRDRDTGELFF. In DNA, the CDR3 is TGCGCCAGCAGCACCCGGGACAGGGACACCGGGGAGCTGTTTTTT.

In its sample, this clonotype was seen many times. The chain is built from TRBV29-1 and TRBJ1-1; D not resolved. Trimming left V 4 bases short and J 0 bases short, with 9 bases between. From germline, CDR1 is SQVTM and CDR2 ANQGSEA. This CDR3 is built from 13 residues. The CDR3 loop is CSVVRVVNTEAFF. The CDR3 DNA reads TGCAGCGTTGTGAGGGTAGTGAACACTGAAGCTTTCTTT.

J is TRBJ2-2 and V is TRBV7-8; TRBD2 matches 9 bases. The length of the CDR3 is 15 residues. J lost 6 bases, V lost 10 bases, and 12 bases had no gene match. In germline, CDR1 is SGHVS, CDR2 FQNEAQ. CDR3 in DNA: TGTGCCATAGGGGGCGGGACTAGCTCCCCCGGGGAGCTGTTTTTT. This encodes CAIGGGTSSPGELFF.

This clonotype occurred a few times. The J gene is TRBJ2-1, the V gene TRBV4-2; 8 positions match TRBD2. The CDR3 covers 18 residues. Looked up from germline, CDR1 is LGHNA and CDR2 is YNFKEQ. After removal of 0 bases from V and 0 bases from J, the junction contained 7 bases not matched to a gene. The CDR3 here is CASSQDWSGGPSYNEQFF. CDR3 coding DNA: TGTGCCAGCAGCCAAGACTGGTCGGGAGGGCCCTCCTACAATGAGCAGTTCTTC.